This T cell receptor (beta chain) is drawn from a study of T cells after yellow fever vaccination. TCRdb re-called the 5' RACE reads with MiXCR, one entry per CDR3 protein. The data hold 30,000 or so distinct CDR3 sequences, with about 4.4% observed a single time. In its sample, this clonotype was seen many times. V was pared by 3 bases and J by 4 bases, with 1 base between. This CDR3 has 10 amino acids. This chain joins TRBV12-3 or TRBV12-4 and TRBJ2-7; no clear D. This TCR came from a man aged 25-45 years who received the YFV17D yellow fever vaccine. This sample comprised CD8+ T cells sorted from PBMCs, obtained 5 days after the yellow fever booster vaccination. The CDR3, as DNA: TGTGCCAGCAGTTTGTACGAGCAGTACTTC. Its protein product is CASSLYEQYF.